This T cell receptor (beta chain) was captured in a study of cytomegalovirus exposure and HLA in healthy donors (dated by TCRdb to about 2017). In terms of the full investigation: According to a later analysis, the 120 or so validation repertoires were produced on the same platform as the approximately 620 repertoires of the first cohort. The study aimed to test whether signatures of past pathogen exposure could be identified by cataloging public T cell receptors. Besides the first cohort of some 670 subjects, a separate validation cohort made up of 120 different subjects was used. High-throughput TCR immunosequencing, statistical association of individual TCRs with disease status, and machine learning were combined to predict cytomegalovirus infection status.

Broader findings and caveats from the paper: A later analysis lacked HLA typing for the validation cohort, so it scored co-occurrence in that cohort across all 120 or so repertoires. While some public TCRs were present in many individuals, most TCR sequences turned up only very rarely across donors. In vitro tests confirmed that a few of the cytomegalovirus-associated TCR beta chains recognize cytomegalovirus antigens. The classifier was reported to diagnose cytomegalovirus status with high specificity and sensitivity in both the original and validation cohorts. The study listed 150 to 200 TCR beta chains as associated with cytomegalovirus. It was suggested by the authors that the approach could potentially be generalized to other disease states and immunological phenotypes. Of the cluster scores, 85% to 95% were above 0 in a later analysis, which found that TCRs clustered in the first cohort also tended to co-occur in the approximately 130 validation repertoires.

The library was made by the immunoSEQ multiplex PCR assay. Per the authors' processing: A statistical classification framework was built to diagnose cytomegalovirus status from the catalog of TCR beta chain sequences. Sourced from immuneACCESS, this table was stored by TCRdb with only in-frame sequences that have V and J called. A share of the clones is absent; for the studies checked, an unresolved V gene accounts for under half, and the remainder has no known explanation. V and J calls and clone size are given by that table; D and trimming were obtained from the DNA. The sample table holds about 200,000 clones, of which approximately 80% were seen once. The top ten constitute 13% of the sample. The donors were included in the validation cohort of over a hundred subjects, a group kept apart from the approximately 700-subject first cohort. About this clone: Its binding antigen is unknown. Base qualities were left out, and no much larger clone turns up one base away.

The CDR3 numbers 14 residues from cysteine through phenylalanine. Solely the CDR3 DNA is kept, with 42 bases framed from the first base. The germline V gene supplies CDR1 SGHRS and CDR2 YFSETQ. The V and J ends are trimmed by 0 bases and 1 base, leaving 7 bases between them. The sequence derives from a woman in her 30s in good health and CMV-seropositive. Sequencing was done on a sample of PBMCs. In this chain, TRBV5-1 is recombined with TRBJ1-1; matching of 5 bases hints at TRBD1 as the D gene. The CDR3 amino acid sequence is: CASSLVGQNTEAFF. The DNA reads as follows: TGCGCCAGCAGCTTGGTAGGACAGAACACTGAAGCTTTCTTT.